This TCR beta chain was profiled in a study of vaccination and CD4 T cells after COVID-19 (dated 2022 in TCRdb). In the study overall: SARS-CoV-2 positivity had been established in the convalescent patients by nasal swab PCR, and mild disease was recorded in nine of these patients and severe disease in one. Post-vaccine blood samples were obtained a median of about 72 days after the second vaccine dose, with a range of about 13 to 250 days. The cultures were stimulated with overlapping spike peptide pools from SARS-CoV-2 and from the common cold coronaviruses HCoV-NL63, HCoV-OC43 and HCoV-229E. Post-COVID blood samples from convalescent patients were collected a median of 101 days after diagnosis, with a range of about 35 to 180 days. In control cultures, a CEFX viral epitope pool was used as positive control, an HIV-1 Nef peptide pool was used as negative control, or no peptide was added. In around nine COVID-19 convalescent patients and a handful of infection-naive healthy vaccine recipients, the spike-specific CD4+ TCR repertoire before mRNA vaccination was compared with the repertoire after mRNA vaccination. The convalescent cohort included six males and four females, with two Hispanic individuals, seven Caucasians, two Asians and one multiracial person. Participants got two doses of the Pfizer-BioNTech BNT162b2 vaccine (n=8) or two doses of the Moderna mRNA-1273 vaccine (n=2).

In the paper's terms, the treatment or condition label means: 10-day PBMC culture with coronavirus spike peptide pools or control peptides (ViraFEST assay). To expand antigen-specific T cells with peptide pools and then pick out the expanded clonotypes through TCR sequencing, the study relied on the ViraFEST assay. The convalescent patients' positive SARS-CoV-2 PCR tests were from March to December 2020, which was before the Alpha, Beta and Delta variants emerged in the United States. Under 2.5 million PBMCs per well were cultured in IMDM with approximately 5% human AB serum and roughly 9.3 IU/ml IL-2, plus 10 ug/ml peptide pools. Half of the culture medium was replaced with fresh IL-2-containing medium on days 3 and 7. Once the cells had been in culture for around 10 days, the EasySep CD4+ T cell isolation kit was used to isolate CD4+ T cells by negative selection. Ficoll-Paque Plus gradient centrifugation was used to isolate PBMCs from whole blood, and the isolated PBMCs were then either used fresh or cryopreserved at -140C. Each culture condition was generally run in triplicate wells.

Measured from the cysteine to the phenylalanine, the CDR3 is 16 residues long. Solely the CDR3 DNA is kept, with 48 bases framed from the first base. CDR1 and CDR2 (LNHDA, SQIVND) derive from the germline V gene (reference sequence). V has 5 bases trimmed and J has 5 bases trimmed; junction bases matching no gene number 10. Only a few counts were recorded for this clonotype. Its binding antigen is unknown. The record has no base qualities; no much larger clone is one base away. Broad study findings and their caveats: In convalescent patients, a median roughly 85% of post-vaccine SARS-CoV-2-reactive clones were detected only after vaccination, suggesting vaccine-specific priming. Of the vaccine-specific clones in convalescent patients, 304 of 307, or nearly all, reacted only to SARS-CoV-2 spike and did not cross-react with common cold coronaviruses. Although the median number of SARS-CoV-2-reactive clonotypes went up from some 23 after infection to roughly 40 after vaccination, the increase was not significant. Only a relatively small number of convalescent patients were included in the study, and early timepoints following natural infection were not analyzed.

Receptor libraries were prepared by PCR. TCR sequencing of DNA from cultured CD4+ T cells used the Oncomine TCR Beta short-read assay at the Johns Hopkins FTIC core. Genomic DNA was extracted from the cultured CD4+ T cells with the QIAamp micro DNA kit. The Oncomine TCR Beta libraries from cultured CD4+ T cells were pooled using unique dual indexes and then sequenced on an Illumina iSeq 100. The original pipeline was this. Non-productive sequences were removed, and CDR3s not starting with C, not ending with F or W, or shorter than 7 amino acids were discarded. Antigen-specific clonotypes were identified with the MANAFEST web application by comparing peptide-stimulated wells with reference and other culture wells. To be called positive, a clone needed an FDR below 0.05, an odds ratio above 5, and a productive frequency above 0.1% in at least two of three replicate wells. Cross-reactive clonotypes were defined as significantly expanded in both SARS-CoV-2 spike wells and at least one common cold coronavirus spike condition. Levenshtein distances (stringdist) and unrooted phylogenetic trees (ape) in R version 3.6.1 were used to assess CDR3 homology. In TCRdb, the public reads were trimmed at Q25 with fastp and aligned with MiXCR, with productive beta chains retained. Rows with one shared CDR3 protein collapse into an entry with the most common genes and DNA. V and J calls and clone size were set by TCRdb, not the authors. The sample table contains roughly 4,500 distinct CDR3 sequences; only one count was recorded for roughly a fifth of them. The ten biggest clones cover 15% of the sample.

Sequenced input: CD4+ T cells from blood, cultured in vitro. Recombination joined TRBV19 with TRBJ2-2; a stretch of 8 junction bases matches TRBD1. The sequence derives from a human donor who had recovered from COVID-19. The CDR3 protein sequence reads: CASSLPGQVQTGELFF. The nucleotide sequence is TGTGCCAGTAGTCTCCCGGGACAGGTCCAGACCGGGGAGCTGTTTTTT.